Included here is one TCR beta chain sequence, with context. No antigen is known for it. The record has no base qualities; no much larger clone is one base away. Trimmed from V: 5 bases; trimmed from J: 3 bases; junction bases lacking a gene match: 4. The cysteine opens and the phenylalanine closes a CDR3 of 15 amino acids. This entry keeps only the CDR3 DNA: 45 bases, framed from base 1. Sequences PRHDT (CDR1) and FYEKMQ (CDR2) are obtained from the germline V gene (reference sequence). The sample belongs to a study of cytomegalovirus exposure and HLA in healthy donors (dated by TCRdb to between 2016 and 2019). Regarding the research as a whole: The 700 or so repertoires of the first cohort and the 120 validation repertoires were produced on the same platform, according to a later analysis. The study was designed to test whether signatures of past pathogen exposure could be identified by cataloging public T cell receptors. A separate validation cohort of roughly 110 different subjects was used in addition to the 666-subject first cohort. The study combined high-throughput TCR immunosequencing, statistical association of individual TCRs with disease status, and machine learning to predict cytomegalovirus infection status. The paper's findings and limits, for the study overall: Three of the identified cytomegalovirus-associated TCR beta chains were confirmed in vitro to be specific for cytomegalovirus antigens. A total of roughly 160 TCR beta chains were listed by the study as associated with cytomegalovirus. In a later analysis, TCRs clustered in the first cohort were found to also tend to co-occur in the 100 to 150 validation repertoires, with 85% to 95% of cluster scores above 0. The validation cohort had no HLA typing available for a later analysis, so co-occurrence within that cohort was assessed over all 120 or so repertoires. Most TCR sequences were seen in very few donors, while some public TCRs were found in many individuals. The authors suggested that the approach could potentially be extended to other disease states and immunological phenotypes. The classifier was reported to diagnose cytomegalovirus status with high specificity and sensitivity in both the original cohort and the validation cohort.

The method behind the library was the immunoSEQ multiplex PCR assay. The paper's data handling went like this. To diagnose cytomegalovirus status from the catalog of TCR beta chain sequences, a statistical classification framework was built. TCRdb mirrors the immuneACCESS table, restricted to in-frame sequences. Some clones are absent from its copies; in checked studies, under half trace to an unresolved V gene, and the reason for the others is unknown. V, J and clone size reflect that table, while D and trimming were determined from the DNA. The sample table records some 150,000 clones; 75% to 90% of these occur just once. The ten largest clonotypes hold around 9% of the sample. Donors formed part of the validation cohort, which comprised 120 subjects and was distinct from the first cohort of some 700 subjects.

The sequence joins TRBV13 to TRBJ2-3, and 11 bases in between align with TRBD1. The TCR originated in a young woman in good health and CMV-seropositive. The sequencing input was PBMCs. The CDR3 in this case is CASSMDRGLTDTQYF. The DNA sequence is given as TGTGCCAGCAGCATGGACAGGGGGCTTACAGATACGCAGTATTTT.